This is a list of T cell receptor beta chains from one sample in a study of T cell repertoires in ileal Crohn's disease. TCRdb's table, derived via immunoSEQ multiplex PCR, lists solely in-frame clones and lacks some. The table has approximately 2,000 clones, approximately 86% seen once. What was sequenced was ileal tissue. The receptor set was obtained from an adult with Crohn's disease. Each CDR3 is given with its conserved first and last residue. The D gene is left open where the match is weak.

cdr3_aa | j_call | d_call | v_call
CSVGIYNEQFF | TRBJ2-1 | - | TRBV20-1
CASSNGRPNTGELFF | TRBJ2-2 | - | TRBV6-6
CARSFKKGPLNTEAFF | TRBJ1-1 | - | TRBV5-3
CASSVAWDRGNYGYTF | TRBJ1-2 | TRBD1 | TRBV9
CASQWTGLSGYTF | TRBJ1-2 | TRBD1 | TRBV28
CASSLIGTSNTGELFF | TRBJ2-2 | - | TRBV28
CAWAGVSGNTIYF | TRBJ1-3 | - | TRBV30
CASSPPSGLAKAKNIQYF | TRBJ2-4 | - | TRBV28
CASRERVSREKLFF | TRBJ1-4 | - | TRBV6-5
CASSPIGGGIMNTEAFF | TRBJ1-1 | - | TRBV7-3